The 23 T cell receptor beta chains below were found in one sample sequenced in a study of T-cell memory formation after mild COVID-19. TCRdb reprocessed the 5' RACE reads via MiXCR and lists one record per CDR3 protein. The sample lists roughly 500,000 distinct CDR3 sequences, about a fifth occurring once. Sequenced: PBMCs or a T cell subset sorted from them (not recorded which). Every receptor here comes from an adult woman who had mild COVID-19 (a few samples of this study predate the infection). Cell type and time point are not known.

The V gene is TRBV20-1, the J gene TRBJ2-7, with D tentatively TRBD1 (6 bases). Trimming took 4 bases from V and 4 from J, leaving 11 bases between them. The CDR3 extends over 12 amino acids. Germline V gene sequence: CDR1 DFQATT, CDR2 SNEGSKA (reference sequence). The chain's CDR3 is CSATGQGYEQYF. The CDR3 DNA reads TGCAGTGCTACAGGGCAGGGGTACGAGCAGTACTTC.

In this sample, this clonotype turned up a few times. This sequence joins TRBV4-1 and TRBJ2-3, with D possibly being TRBD1 or TRBD2 (5 bases each). The CDR3 totals 16 residues. V gave up 0 bases and J gave up 2 bases, with 12 bases separating them. CDR1 is MGHRA and CDR2 is YSYEKL in the germline V gene. CDR3 residues: CASSQEGEGPTDTQYF. In DNA form, the CDR3 reads TGCGCCAGCAGCCAAGAAGGCGAGGGGCCCACAGATACGCAGTATTTT.

This clonotype was counted at least ten times. The chain links TRBV19 to TRBJ2-1; 8 bases align to TRBD1. The J segment lost 7 bases and the V segment lost 6 bases, leaving 2 bases of the junction unmatched. This CDR3 is built from 12 residues. From germline, CDR1 is LNHDA and CDR2 SQIVND (reference sequence). In DNA, the CDR3 is TGTGCCAGTAGGGACAGGGTAAATGAGCAGTTCTTC. As protein: CASRDRVNEQFF.

The genes are TRBV29-1 and TRBJ1-1; D is unresolved. V dropped 4 bases and J dropped 4 bases, with 16 bases sitting between them. This CDR3 region has 14 residues. Germline CDR1 and CDR2: SQVTM and ANQGSEA. The CDR3 here is CSVGPLSRITEAFF. CDR3 bases: TGCAGCGTTGGGCCGTTGAGCAGGATCACTGAAGCTTTCTTT.

This clonotype was detected only a few times. The chain recombines TRBV18 with TRBJ1-1, with 9 bases aligning to TRBD1. V lost 4 bases and J lost 5; bases outside the gene matches: 5. The germline CDR1 and CDR2 sequences are KGHSH and LQKENI. The CDR3 loop spans 14 amino acids. CDR3 sequence (DNA): TGTGCCAGCTCACAACAGGGGGCAGAAACTGAAGCTTTCTTT. This encodes CASSQQGAETEAFF.

There are a few counts of this clonotype. V and J are TRBV4-3 and TRBJ1-2; no definite D call. CDR3 length: 16 amino acids. Germline lookup yields CDR1 LGHNA and CDR2 YSLEER. Trimming removed 0 bases at V and 0 bases at J, with 11 bases between. CDR3 bases: TGCGCCAGCAGCCAAGATCAGATTCGCGCTAACTATGGCTACACCTTC. Translation gives CASSQDQIRANYGYTF.

The CDR3 spells CASSLQRLAGGLTGNEQFF. In DNA form, the CDR3 reads TGTGCCAGCAGTTTACAAAGACTAGCGGGAGGTCTTACGGGCAATGAGCAGTTCTTC. This chain uses TRBV27 with TRBJ2-1; 13 nucleotides agree with TRBD2. Germline V gives CDR1 MNHEY, CDR2 SMNVEV (reference sequence). V was clipped by 2 bases and J by 6 bases; unmatched bases: 13. CDR3 length: 19 amino acids.

This clonotype was observed a few times. The J gene is TRBJ2-3, the V gene TRBV24-1; D perhaps matches TRBD1 (6 bases). V was shortened by 5 bases and J by 1 base, with 18 bases between the two germline ends. This CDR3 is built from 17 residues. Germline V CDR1 and CDR2: KGHDR, SFDVKD. In DNA, the CDR3 is TGTGCCACCAGTGGTACAGGGTTCGACCGCCGCACAGATACGCAGTATTTT. Amino acid sequence: CATSGTGFDRRTDTQYF.

A few counts support this clonotype. The V call is TRBV5-1, the J call TRBJ2-7; tentatively, D is TRBD1 (5 bases). This CDR3 contains 15 residues. Per germline, CDR1 SGHRS and CDR2 YFSETQ. Trimming took off 4 bases at V and 2 bases at J, with 16 bases between the two ends. Written as DNA, the CDR3 is TGCGCCAGCAGCCCTCAATGGGGCCCTGCCTACGAGCAGTACTTC. Translating it yields CASSPQWGPAYEQYF. The variable domain in full, with the rest retrieved from reference TRBV5-1 and TRBJ2-7, is KAGVTQTPRYLIKTRGQQVTLSCSPISGHRSVSWYQQTPGQGLQFLFEYFSETQRNKGNFPGRFSGRQFSNSRSEMNVSTLELGDSALYLCASSPQWGPAYEQYFGPGTRLTVT.

The CDR3 nucleotides are TGCGCCAGCAGCCATTTCCAGGGCAACTATGGCTACACCTTC. Protein sequence: CASSHFQGNYGYTF. The V gene is TRBV4-1, the J gene TRBJ1-2, with a tentative D call TRBD1 (5 bases). This CDR3 contains 14 residues. The V gene lost 3 bases and the J gene lost 2 bases, with 10 bases spanning the gap. Germline-derived CDR1 and CDR2 are MGHRA and YSYEKL.

The rearrangement uses TRBV4-1 and TRBJ2-7, with TRBD1 identical over 11 bases. V gave up 3 bases and J gave up 2 bases; unmatched junction bases: 3. Germline V gene sequence: CDR1 MGHRA, CDR2 YSYEKL. The CDR3 is made up of 15 amino acids. CDR3 loop: CASSQGQGETYEQYF. As DNA, the CDR3 is TGCGCCAGCAGCCAGGGACAGGGGGAGACCTACGAGCAGTACTTC.

In its sample, this clonotype was seen a few times. The chain links TRBV7-2 to TRBJ1-4, with D possibly being TRBD1 (5 bases). Trimming took off 6 bases at V and 8 bases at J, with 13 bases between the two ends. The germline V gene has CDR1 SGHTA and CDR2 FQGNSA. The CDR3 is 13 residues long. CDR3 coding DNA: TGTGCCAGCAGTTCCCAACGGGGGGAAAAACTGTTTTTT. It encodes CASSSQRGEKLFF.

This clonotype was counted many times. The V and J genes are TRBV30 and TRBJ2-1; D is unresolved. Germline V gene sequence: CDR1 GTSNPN, CDR2 SVGIG (reference sequence). Between the trimmed V and J ends, which lost 0 bases and 7 bases, there was a span of 1 base. The CDR3 extends over 10 amino acids. CDR3 sequence: CAWSVNEQFF. The CDR3 DNA reads as TGTGCCTGGAGTGTAAATGAGCAGTTCTTC.

This clonotype has just a few counts. The chain joins TRBV2 to TRBJ2-3; 7 positions match TRBD2. Germline V lookup: CDR1 SNHLY, CDR2 FYNNEI. The CDR3 covers 12 residues. V shed 8 bases and J 4 bases; nucleotides not matched to a gene: 3. The CDR3 spells CASAGDSDTQYF. CDR3 bases: TGTGCCAGCGCGGGAGACTCAGATACGCAGTATTTT.

This chain joins TRBV2 and TRBJ2-2; 7 bases match TRBD1. Germline values: CDR1 SNHLY, CDR2 FYNNEI. The CDR3 spans 13 residues. J gave up 5 bases and V 5 bases, and 2 bases lay outside the gene matches. The CDR3 loop reads CASSSQGTGELFF. CDR3 in DNA: TGTGCCAGCAGTTCACAGGGGACCGGGGAGCTGTTTTTT.

This chain links TRBV5-1 with TRBJ2-5; 7 nucleotides line up with TRBD1. CDR1 is SGHRS, CDR2 YFSETQ, per germline. With V trimmed by 4 bases and J by 2 bases, 5 bases remained unmatched. The CDR3 loop spans 14 amino acids. The CDR3 DNA sequence: TGCGCCAGCAGCAAGGGACAGCAACAAGAGACCCAGTACTTC. Translation: CASSKGQQQETQYF. Filled out from reference TRBV5-1 and TRBJ2-5, the complete variable domain reads KAGVTQTPRYLIKTRGQQVTLSCSPISGHRSVSWYQQTPGQGLQFLFEYFSETQRNKGNFPGRFSGRQFSNSRSEMNVSTLELGDSALYLCASSKGQQQETQYFGPGTRLLVL.

This chain joins TRBV30 and TRBJ2-7; no clear D gene. Germline values: CDR1 GTSNPN, CDR2 SVGIG (reference sequence). V was trimmed by 3 bases and J by 4 bases, leaving 10 bases between them. This CDR3 is 12 amino acids long. In DNA, the CDR3 is TGTGCCTGGAGCCCCTCCGCATACGAGCAGTACTTC. This translates into CAWSPSAYEQYF.

This clonotype was detected ten times or more. The chain uses TRBV5-1 and TRBJ2-7; D ambiguous. The CDR3 is made up of 12 amino acids. The V end was cut by 0 bases, the J end by 5 bases, with 6 bases between. Germline-derived CDR1 and CDR2 are SGHRS and YFSETQ. The CDR3 protein is CASSLDSHEQYF. CDR3 sequence (DNA): TGCGCCAGCAGCTTGGATAGTCACGAGCAGTACTTC.

This clonotype was seen repeatedly, ten times or more. The rearrangement joins TRBV7-2 to TRBJ2-5; D remains ambiguous. Trimming took 1 base from V and 4 from J, leaving 13 bases between them. The length of the CDR3 is 15 residues. Germline values: CDR1 SGHTA, CDR2 FQGNSA. CDR3 protein: CASSLGLPNRETQYF. DNA for the CDR3: TGTGCCAGCAGCTTAGGCCTCCCCAATCGAGAGACCCAGTACTTC.

This clonotype was detected a few times. The rearrangement uses TRBV15 and TRBJ2-1; tentative D call: TRBD1 (6 bases). This CDR3 is built from 14 residues. Germline-derived CDR1 and CDR2 are LNHNV and YYDKDF (reference sequence). V was cut by 2 bases and J by 7 bases, with 12 bases left in between. For the CDR3, the DNA is TGTGCCACCAGCAGATCCCCTCAGGGGAATGAGCAGTTCTTC. This gives the protein CATSRSPQGNEQFF. The full variable domain, rest sourced from reference TRBV15 and TRBJ2-1, is DAMVIQNPRYQVTQFGKPVTLSCSQTLNHNVMYWYQQKSSQAPKLLFHYYDKDFNNEADTPDNFQSRRPNTSFCFLDIRSPGLGDTAMYLCATSRSPQGNEQFFGPGTRLTVL.

This chain joins TRBV7-9 and TRBJ1-4; 7 bases agree with TRBD1. This CDR3 comprises 17 residues. The V gene's germline CDR1 is SEHNR and CDR2 FQNEAQ (reference sequence). J lost 5 bases, V lost 2 bases, and 11 bases had no gene match. CDR3 region: CASSLTPTGATNEKLFF. The CDR3 DNA reads as TGTGCCAGCAGCTTAACCCCCACAGGGGCCACCAATGAAAAACTGTTTTTT.

This clonotype was seen a few times. CDR3 bases: TGTGCCAGCAGCCAGCAGGGGGCGGCTTTCTTT. This encodes CASSQQGAAFF. The rearrangement links TRBV3-1 to TRBJ1-1, with 8 bases aligning to TRBD1. Trimming took 3 bases from V and 11 from J; bases not matched to a gene: 2. This CDR3 has 11 residues. The germline V gene encodes CDR1 LGHDT and CDR2 YNNKEL (reference sequence).

The genes are TRBV10-3 and TRBJ2-2; no definite D call. The CDR3 length is 16 residues. V dropped 3 bases and J dropped 0 bases, with 11 bases sitting between them. Germline lookup yields CDR1 ENHRY and CDR2 SYGVKD. The CDR3 loop is CAISEVGLTNTGELFF. CDR3 DNA sequence: TGTGCCATCAGTGAAGTAGGGTTGACGAACACCGGGGAGCTGTTTTTT.